This TCR beta chain was sequenced in a study of PD-1 blockade in classical Hodgkin lymphoma. Overall study findings and caveats: The repertoire differences lack a defined cause, possibly disease activity or prior therapy.

Relapses following autologous stem cell transplantation were seen in all patients, with brentuximab vedotin exposure varying. Complete response, partial response or progressive disease was recorded as best response. Unmatched junction bases numbered 21, after V lost 2 bases and J lost 2 bases. Per germline, CDR1 WSHSY and CDR2 SAAADI. The CDR3 spans 21 residues. A word on this clone: Its antigen is undetermined.

The repertoire was sequenced with immunoSEQ multiplex PCR; TCRdb's copy has only in-frame clones and lacks some. The sample yields 20,000 to 30,000 clones, 81% seen once. The specimen was peripheral blood mononuclear cells (PBMCs), collected before the second cycle of nivolumab. The chain carries TRBV10-2 and TRBJ2-3, with 8 bases identical to TRBD2. The receptor comes from a human donor with classical Hodgkin lymphoma. DNA of the CDR3: TGCGCCAGCAGTGAGCAAGGTGGCGGGGGGCCCAGGTGGTCTAACACAGATACGCAGTATTTT. Protein sequence: CASSEQGGGGPRWSNTDTQYF.